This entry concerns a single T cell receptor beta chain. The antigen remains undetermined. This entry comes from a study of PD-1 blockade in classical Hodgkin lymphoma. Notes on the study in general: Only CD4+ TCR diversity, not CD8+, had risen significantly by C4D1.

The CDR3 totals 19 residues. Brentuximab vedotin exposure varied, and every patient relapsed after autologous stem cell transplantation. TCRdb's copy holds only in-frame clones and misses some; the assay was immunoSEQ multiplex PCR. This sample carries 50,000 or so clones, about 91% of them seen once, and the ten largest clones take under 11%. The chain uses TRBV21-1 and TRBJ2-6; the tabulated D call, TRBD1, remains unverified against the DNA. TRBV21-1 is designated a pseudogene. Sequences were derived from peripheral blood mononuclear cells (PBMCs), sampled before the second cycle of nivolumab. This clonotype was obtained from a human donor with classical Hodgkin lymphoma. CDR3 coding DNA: TGTGCCAGCAGCAATGTAGGGGGAATGAGGCCTGCTGGGGCCAACGTCCTGACTTTC. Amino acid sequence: CASSNVGGMRPAGANVLTF.